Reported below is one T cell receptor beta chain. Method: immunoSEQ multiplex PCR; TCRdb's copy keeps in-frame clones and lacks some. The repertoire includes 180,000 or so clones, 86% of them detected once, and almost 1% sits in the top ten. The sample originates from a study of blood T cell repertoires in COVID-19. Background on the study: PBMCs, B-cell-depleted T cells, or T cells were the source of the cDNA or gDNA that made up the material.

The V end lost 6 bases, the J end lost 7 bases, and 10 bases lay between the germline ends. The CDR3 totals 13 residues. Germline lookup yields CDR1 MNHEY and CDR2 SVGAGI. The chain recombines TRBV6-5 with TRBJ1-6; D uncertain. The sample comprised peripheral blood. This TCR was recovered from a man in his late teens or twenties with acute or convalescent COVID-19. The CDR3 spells CASSRSPNSPLHF. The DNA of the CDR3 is TGTGCCAGCAGCCGGAGTCCCAATTCACCCCTCCACTTT.